This paragraph reports one TCR beta chain. It has no known antigen specificity. Base quality data are lacking; no much larger clone is found one base away. For commercial TCRB immunosequencing, roughly 0.5 micrograms of biopsy DNA were submitted for each sample. Adaptive Biotechnology amplified CDR3 regions from genomic DNA with a two-step multiplex PCR that controlled for amplification bias. Primers covering every V and J gene segment were used in the first PCR, while barcodes and Illumina adapters were added in the second PCR. An Illumina instrument was used to sequence the CDR3 libraries. The authors' pipeline ran thus. Analysis combined the vendor-provided pipelines with custom analysis of raw data in R/Bioconductor under R version 3.3.0. Clonality, which ranges from 0 to 1, was calculated as the inverse of the normalised Shannon entropy across all productive clones. High-frequency clones were defined as the repertoire share of the top 100 clones, retaining only clones passing a 95% confidence test. Overlap between samples was measured with the Morisita-Horn index, while repertoire diversity was measured with the Simpson index. TCRdb stores this immuneACCESS table with in-frame sequences only. Part of the clones is absent; in the studies checked, under half of the shortfall reflects unresolved V genes, and no reason is known for the rest. Clonal size and the V and J genes are those of that table, whereas D and trimming came from the DNA. This sample gives about 17,000 clones in total; around 78% of them show up just once. In total, the top ten clones hold under 13% of the sample.

This sample stems from a study of T cell repertoires in ileal Crohn's disease (dated by TCRdb to between 2018 and 2021). At the level of the whole study: The median duration of disease was roughly eight years, and at the time of surgery around 40% of patients were active smokers. Every patient underwent surgery because of a complication, which was stricturing disease in 61% of cases and penetrating disease in approximately 40%. Postoperative therapy was given to about half of the patients, with thiopurines administered to over 10 patients and anti-TNF agents administered to some 17 patients. TCR repertoire analysis was performed in approximately 52 Crohn's disease patients drawn from a prospective multicentre cohort. The study was conducted in parallel with a multicentre cohort that was designed to identify predictors of early endoscopic recurrence following ileocolonic resection. Endoscopic postoperative recurrence was defined by a Rutgeerts score above i0. A total of around 150 mucosal samples from roughly 60 patients were sequenced, collected from several sites on the surgical specimen as well as at postoperative endoscopy.

From its cysteine to its phenylalanine, the CDR3 spans 13 amino acids. This entry keeps only the CDR3 DNA: 39 bases, framed from base 1. The germline V gene (reference sequence) yields MNHEY for CDR1 and SMNVEV for CDR2. The junction shows trimming of 6 bases on V and 0 bases on J, plus 9 bases between the germline ends. Adults with ileal or ileocolonic Crohn's disease for whom ileocolonic resection was indicated were considered eligible. Whole ileal mucosal biopsies were stored frozen at -80°C before DNA extraction. Genomic DNA was isolated from frozen whole biopsies using a TRizol-based method, and the DNA was quantified with a NanoDrop 2000 spectrophotometer. General study outcomes and caveats: Compared with non-smokers, patients who were active smokers at surgery showed a significantly higher proportion of clonal expansions (around 24% vs 18%, p=0.02). Mucosal CD4 and CD8 T cells were sorted and sequenced only in a subgroup of patients, the size of which was not stated. Compared with CD4 T cells, sorted CD8 T cells held more high-frequency clones, which suggests that the mucosal expansions were mostly CD8. Higher high-frequency clone percentages at surgery were associated with endoscopic recurrence; all patients with clonality above 26.8% (18/57) had recurrence.

Material for sequencing was ileal tissue. The V and J genes are TRBV27 and TRBJ2-7, and the D gene may be TRBD1, 5 bases matching. This receptor was taken from an adult with Crohn's disease. The CDR3 sequence is CASRDTNSYEQYF. The DNA is as follows: TGTGCCAGCAGGGACACTAACTCCTACGAGCAGTACTTC.